The clone carrying this TCR beta chain was detected only a few times. The antigen is unknown. Data came from immunoSEQ multiplex PCR; TCRdb stores just in-frame clones and leaves some out. The sample carries 1,000 or so clones, roughly a fifth recorded once. These data come from a study of T cells in localized non-small cell lung cancer. Harvested at least 2 cm beyond the tumor margin, adjacent lung showed no atypia. Study outcomes and limitations: Those with higher blood T cell density had longer overall survival. Appearance in adjacent lung was seen for a median approximately 60 of the top 100 tumor clones. The study found T cell clonality highest in uninvolved adjacent lung, above tumor.

V lost 5 bases, J lost 5 bases, and 20 bases lay in between. Germline assignment: CDR1 MNHGY and CDR2 SAAAGT. The CDR3 consists of 16 residues. Sequenced material: normal lung tissue next to the tumor, taken before any cancer treatment. This chain joins TRBV6-8 and TRBJ2-3; D ambiguous. This sequence originates from a male donor at least 60 years old with stage III lung adenocarcinoma. DNA of the CDR3: TGTGCCAGCAGTAAGAGCACGGTGAAGATAATAGATACGCAGTATTTT. It yields the protein CASSKSTVKIIDTQYF.